Each of the 22 T cell receptor beta chains below was sequenced from the same sample in a study of patients and donors after allogeneic stem cell transplantation. TCRdb ran MiXCR on the RT-PCR reads and lists one entry per CDR3 protein. The table lists over 400,000 distinct CDR3 sequences, roughly 17% of them singletons. The specimen was blood, either unsorted or a sorted T cell fraction (not recorded which). These receptors were collected from a human donor who was either an allogeneic HSCT recipient or a stem cell or donor lymphocyte infusion donor (not recorded which). It is not recorded whose cells these are; they may come from a transplant donor.

This sequence joins TRBV5-4 and TRBJ2-2; 7 positions match TRBD1. Germline V gene lookup returns CDR1 SGHNT and CDR2 YYREEE (reference sequence). The ends lost 1 base at V and 12 bases at J; junction bases unmatched: 12. This CDR3 is built from 15 residues. Here the CDR3 reads CASSLFGTPRGKLFF. In DNA form, the CDR3 reads TGTGCCAGCAGCTTGTTTGGAACACCCAGGGGGAAGCTGTTTTTT.

The J gene is TRBJ1-1, the V gene TRBV12-3 or TRBV12-4, with 8 bases identical to TRBD1. The V and J ends lost 7 bases and 0 bases, in that order; junction bases with no gene match: 10. There are 16 residues in the CDR3. CDR3 coding DNA: TGTGCCAGCACCCAAACCAGGACAGGGATGAACACTGAAGCTTTCTTT. It is translated as CASTQTRTGMNTEAFF.

This clonotype was detected a few times. J is TRBJ1-1 and V is TRBV3-1; no clear D. This CDR3 region has 15 residues. The germline gives CDR1 LGHDT, CDR2 YNNKEL (reference sequence). V gave up 5 bases and J gave up 1 base, with 14 bases separating them. CDR3 in DNA: TGTGCCAGCAGCAAACTAGGGAGGAAGAACACTGAAGCTTTCTTT. Translating it yields CASSKLGRKNTEAFF.

V and J are TRBV4-1 and TRBJ2-1, with a weak D call TRBD2 (6 bases). V was cut by 1 base and J by 7 bases, with 17 bases left in between. Germline lookup yields CDR1 MGHRA and CDR2 YSYEKL. The CDR3 spans 16 residues. CDR3 sequence: CASSQGPREGRNEQFF. CDR3 coding DNA: TGCGCCAGCAGCCAAGGGCCACGAGAGGGGAGGAATGAGCAGTTCTTC.

The V and J genes are TRBV27 and TRBJ1-1; D perhaps matches TRBD1 (6 bases). Germline CDR1 MNHEY, CDR2 SMNVEV (reference sequence). The CDR3 spans 17 residues. V dropped 3 bases and J dropped 3 bases, with 20 bases sitting between them. Written as DNA, the CDR3 is TGTGCCAGCAGTTTTTGGGGGGTCGGGGGCGCATACACTGAAGCTTTCTTT. Translated, it gives CASSFWGVGGAYTEAFF.

This clonotype was counted ten times or more. An end of the junction differs from the germline gene, which may be a read error. The gene calls are TRBV5-1 and TRBJ2-3, with D possibly being TRBD2 (5 bases). Germline V gene sequence: CDR1 SGHRS, CDR2 YFSETQ. CDR3 length: 12 amino acids. The CDR3 reads CASSLASDTQYF. The CDR3 nucleotides are TGTGCCAGCAGTTTGGCTAGCGATACGCAGTATTTT.

This clonotype showed up just a few times. The chain recombines TRBV20-1 with TRBJ2-2; D possibly uses TRBD1 or TRBD2 (5 bases each). V gave up 1 base and J gave up 5 bases, with 17 bases separating them. The CDR3 extends over 16 amino acids. Germline-derived CDR1 and CDR2 are DFQATT and SNEGSKA (reference sequence). Here the CDR3 reads CSARAPGRVLTGELFF. The CDR3, as DNA: TGCAGTGCTAGAGCCCCGGGACGTGTGTTAACCGGGGAGCTGTTTTTT.

This clonotype was observed a handful of times. The chain uses TRBV7-6 and TRBJ2-7; D unresolved. Trimming took off 2 bases at V and 3 bases at J, with 8 bases between the two ends. Per the germline V gene, CDR1 is SGHVS and CDR2 is FNYEAQ. CDR3 length: 13 residues. CDR3: CASSLSHGYEQYF. The CDR3 coding sequence is TGTGCCAGCAGCTTAAGCCATGGCTACGAGCAGTACTTC.

V usage is TRBV6-5 and J usage is TRBJ1-1, with D unclear. There are 14 residues in the CDR3. V was clipped by 0 bases and J by 1 base, with 6 bases between them. The germline gives CDR1 MNHEY, CDR2 SVGAGI. CDR3 sequence: CASSYSRRNTEAFF. CDR3 nucleotide sequence: TGTGCCAGCAGTTACTCCCGCCGGAACACTGAAGCTTTCTTT.

The chain links TRBV4-3 to TRBJ1-4, with 7 nucleotides matching TRBD1. CDR3 length: 16 amino acids. V shed 1 base, J shed 8 bases, and the junction held 10 bases outside the gene matches. CDR1 and CDR2 from the germline V gene are LGHNA and YSLEER. The DNA of the CDR3 is TGCGCCAGCAGCCAAGTAGGAAGGGGGCCGGGAGAAAAACTGTTTTTT. Translating gives CASSQVGRGPGEKLFF.

The chain couples TRBV20-1 to TRBJ2-7, with no clear D. Germline V gene sequence: CDR1 DFQATT, CDR2 SNEGSKA (reference sequence). CDR3 length equals 10 residues. V dropped 6 bases and J dropped 5 bases, with 8 bases sitting between them. CDR3 region: CSAGGNEQYF. The DNA of the CDR3 is TGCAGTGCAGGTGGGAACGAGCAGTACTTC.

V gene TRBV7-3 combines with J gene TRBJ2-7; 11 positions match TRBD1. After removal of 3 bases from V and 4 bases from J, the junction contained 5 bases not matched to a gene. The germline V gene has CDR1 SGHTA and CDR2 FQGTGA. This CDR3 is built from 15 residues. The CDR3 bases are TGTGCCAGCAGCTTGGACAGGGGGCCTGTTTACGAGCAGTACTTC. Protein product: CASSLDRGPVYEQYF. Full variable domain (outside the CDR3, taken from reference TRBV7-3 and TRBJ2-7): GAGVSQTPSNKVTEKGKYVELRCDPISGHTALYWYRQSLGQGPEFLIYFQGTGAADDSGLPNDRFFAVRPEGSVSTLKIQRTERGDSAVYLCASSLDRGPVYEQYFGPGTRLTVT.

The chain employs TRBV20-1 and TRBJ1-1, with D uncertain. CDR1 is DFQATT, CDR2 SNEGSKA, per germline (reference sequence). V was pared by 2 bases and J by 1 base, with 8 bases between. CDR3 length: 13 amino acids. The CDR3 reads CSARLQPNTEAFF. The CDR3 bases are TGCAGTGCTAGACTACAGCCGAACACTGAAGCTTTCTTT.

This clonotype was seen more than once but under ten times. The chain is built from TRBV10-3 and TRBJ2-1; no clear D gene. CDR3 length: 13 amino acids. V lost 6 bases and J lost 0, with 6 bases in between. Germline lookup yields CDR1 ENHRY and CDR2 SYGVKD. DNA for the CDR3: TGTGCCATCAGAGATAGCTCCTACAATGAGCAGTTCTTC. It encodes CAIRDSSYNEQFF.

This clonotype was observed many times. This sequence joins TRBV6-1 and TRBJ2-3; possible D gene TRBD1, 6 bases. Germline V gene data show CDR1 as MNHNS and CDR2 as SASEGT. V lost 5 bases and J 0 bases, leaving 15 bases between the germline ends. The length of the CDR3 is 16 residues. The CDR3 DNA reads as TGTGCCAGCAGTATTCGACAGGAGACTAGCACAGATACGCAGTATTTT. Translated: CASSIRQETSTDTQYF.

In this sample, this clonotype turned up many times. This chain links TRBV12-3 or TRBV12-4 with TRBJ2-1; 9 nucleotides agree with TRBD2. The CDR3 runs to 16 residues. Unmatched junction bases numbered 8, after V lost 3 bases and J lost 5 bases. CDR3 sequence: CASSFLASGIDNEQFF. The DNA of the CDR3 is TGTGCCAGCAGTTTTCTGGCTAGCGGGATAGACAATGAGCAGTTCTTC.

The chain carries TRBV4-2 and TRBJ2-7; D unclear. CDR1 LGHNA and CDR2 YNFKEQ come from the germline V gene. Trimming pared 0 bases from V and 1 base from J, leaving 13 bases between. There are 16 residues in the CDR3. CDR3 in amino acids: CASSQDLLGSSYEQYF. CDR3 nucleotides: TGTGCCAGCAGCCAAGATCTCTTAGGCTCTTCCTACGAGCAGTACTTC.

The DNA of the CDR3 is TGTGCCAGCTCACCACGGGCAGCCCTGGGTACCGGGGAGCTGTTTTTT. Its translation is CASSPRAALGTGELFF. This chain connects TRBV18 to TRBJ2-2; D gene unclear. This CDR3 has 16 amino acids. Germline CDR1 and CDR2: KGHSH and LQKENI. The V gene lost 1 base and the J gene lost 5 bases, with 14 bases spanning the gap.

This clonotype was seen ten or more times. The genes are TRBV20-1 and TRBJ2-3, with D maybe TRBD1 (6 bases). Trimming stripped 2 bases from V and 5 bases from J, with 20 bases between. Germline V gives CDR1 DFQATT, CDR2 SNEGSKA (reference sequence). This CDR3 is built from 16 residues. This chain's CDR3 is CSARRLGQGIGDTQYF. The CDR3 nucleotides are TGCAGTGCTAGAAGGCTGGGGCAGGGGATAGGAGATACGCAGTATTTT.

The chain has TRBV7-2 and TRBJ2-7, with TRBD2 matching over 11 bases. There are 14 residues in the CDR3. Trimming cost V 5 bases and J 8 bases; bases outside gene matches: 8. Germline V gene sequence: CDR1 SGHTA, CDR2 FQGNSA. The CDR3 coding sequence is TGTGCCAGCAGCCAGACTAGCGGGGTTACGAAGCAGTACTTC. Its protein product is CASSQTSGVTKQYF. The full variable domain, rest sourced from reference TRBV7-2 and TRBJ2-7, is GAGVSQSPSNKVTEKGKDVELRCDPISGHTALYWYRQSLGQGLEFLIYFQGNSAPDKSGLPSDRFSAERTGGSVSTLTIQRTQQEDSAVYLCASSQTSGVTKQYFGPGTRLTVT.

V usage is TRBV25-1 and J usage is TRBJ1-1; D is undetermined. Germline lookup yields CDR1 MGHDK and CDR2 SYGVNS. Between the trimmed V and J ends, which lost 5 bases and 1 base, there was a span of 11 bases. The CDR3 has 14 residues. Here the CDR3 reads CASSNQDWNTEAFF. In DNA, the CDR3 is TGTGCCAGCAGTAACCAGGACTGGAACACTGAAGCTTTCTTT.

This chain uses TRBV9 with TRBJ2-7, with 7 bases fitting TRBD1. Germline loops: CDR1 SGDLS, CDR2 YYNGEE. The CDR3 extends over 15 amino acids. V dropped 3 bases and J dropped 2; count of bases not matched to a gene: 8. Here the CDR3 reads CASSGPWDSTYEQYF. CDR3 sequence (DNA): TGTGCCAGCAGCGGACCCTGGGACAGTACCTACGAGCAGTACTTC.